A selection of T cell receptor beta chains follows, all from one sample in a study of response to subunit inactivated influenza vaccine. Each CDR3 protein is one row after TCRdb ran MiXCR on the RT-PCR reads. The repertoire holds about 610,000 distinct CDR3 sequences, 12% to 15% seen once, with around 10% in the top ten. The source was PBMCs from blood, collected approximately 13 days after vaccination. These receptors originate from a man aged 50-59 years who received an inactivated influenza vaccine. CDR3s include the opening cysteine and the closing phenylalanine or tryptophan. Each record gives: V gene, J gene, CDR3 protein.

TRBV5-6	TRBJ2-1	CASSLGQGRVDEQFF
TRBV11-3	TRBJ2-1	CASSLTGVGNNEQFF
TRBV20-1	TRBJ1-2	CSARTLMEGYTF
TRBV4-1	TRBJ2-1	CASSPEIPGLANYEQFF
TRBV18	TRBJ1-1	CASSPSSMNTEAFF
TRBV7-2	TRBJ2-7	CASSPGWDRGYEQYF
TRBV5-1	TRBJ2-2	CASSLGTNTGELFF
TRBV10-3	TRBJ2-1	CAISEVPPKEQFF
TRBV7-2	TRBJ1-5	CASSLVDSQNQPQHF
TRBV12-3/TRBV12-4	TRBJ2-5	CASSLWGPGETQYF
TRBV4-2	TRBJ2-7	CASSQDRTGAVYEQYF
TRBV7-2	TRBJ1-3	CASSLALGLGNTIYF
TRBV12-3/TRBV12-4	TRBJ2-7	CASSPRRLGANHEQYF
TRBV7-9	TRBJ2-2	CASSRTPGELFF
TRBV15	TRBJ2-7	CATSRAGGTYEQYF
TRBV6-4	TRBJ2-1	CASSDFGGVQFF
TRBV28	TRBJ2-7	CASSWVGLAGGSSSYEQYF
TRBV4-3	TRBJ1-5	CASSTTVYSNQPQHF
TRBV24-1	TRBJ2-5	CATSAAGTSQETQYF
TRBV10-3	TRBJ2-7	CAISEEVEGRREQYF
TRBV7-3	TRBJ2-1	CASSFVTSSYNEQFF
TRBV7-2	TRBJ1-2	CASSLVQKYGYTF
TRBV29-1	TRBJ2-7	CSVEVDSSYEQYF
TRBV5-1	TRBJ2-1	CASSSEAGGYNEQFF
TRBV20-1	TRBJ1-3	CSAETDRAGNTIYF
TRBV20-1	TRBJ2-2	CSAREGARTGELFF
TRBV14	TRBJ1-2	CASSVAFNYGYTF
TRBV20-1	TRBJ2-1	CSARMTGLYNEQFF
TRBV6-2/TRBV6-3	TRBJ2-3	CASKWDSLSTDTQYF
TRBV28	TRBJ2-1	CASSGGALNEQFF
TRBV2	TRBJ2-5	CASSEANQGLETQYF
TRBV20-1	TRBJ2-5	CSARLAGKWETQYF
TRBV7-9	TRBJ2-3	CASSSSSGTSTDTQYF
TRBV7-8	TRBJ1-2	CASSLGVSSYGYTF
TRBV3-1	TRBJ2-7	CASSQQGNYEQYF
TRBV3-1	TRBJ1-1	CASSQTWTGKAFF
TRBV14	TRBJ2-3	CASSIEPDTQYF
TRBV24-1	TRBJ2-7	CATDFEGLPKDEQYF
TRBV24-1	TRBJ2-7	CATSSGDSYEQYF
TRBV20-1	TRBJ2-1	CSARVIALADGYNEQFF
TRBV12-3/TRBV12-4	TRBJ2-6	CASSFGGLGANVLTF